A single T cell receptor (beta chain) is shown here with its context. No antigen is known for it. CDR1 is SGHRS, CDR2 YFSETQ, per germline. Trimming removed 2 bases from V and 3 bases from J, with 11 bases in between. The CDR3 is 15 residues long. Produced via immunoSEQ multiplex PCR; TCRdb's table is partial and in-frame only. The repertoire consists of 30,000 to 45,000 clones, with around 77% occurring once and the leading ten covering around 9.9%. The study gave focal radiation plus ipilimumab CTLA-4 blockade to patients with chemo-refractory metastatic non-small-cell lung cancer. This record belongs to a study of radiotherapy plus CTLA-4 blockade in lung cancer. Study-level background: Among enrolled patients, over 15% responded and less than 40% achieved disease control.

Study-wide points: Early clonal dynamics of blood T cells, together with interferon-beta, were reported as the best response predictor. Following radiotherapy plus ipilimumab, tumor-derived TCR clones expanded in the blood.

V and J are TRBV5-1 and TRBJ2-2; D might be TRBD1 (5 bases). This sequence was found in a human donor with non-small cell lung cancer who had stable disease on radiotherapy plus ipilimumab. The sample was peripheral blood, taken from a patient treated with radiotherapy plus ipilimumab. The CDR3 reads CASSFNPQDTGELFF. CDR3 bases: TGCGCCAGCAGCTTTAACCCACAGGACACCGGGGAGCTGTTTTTT.